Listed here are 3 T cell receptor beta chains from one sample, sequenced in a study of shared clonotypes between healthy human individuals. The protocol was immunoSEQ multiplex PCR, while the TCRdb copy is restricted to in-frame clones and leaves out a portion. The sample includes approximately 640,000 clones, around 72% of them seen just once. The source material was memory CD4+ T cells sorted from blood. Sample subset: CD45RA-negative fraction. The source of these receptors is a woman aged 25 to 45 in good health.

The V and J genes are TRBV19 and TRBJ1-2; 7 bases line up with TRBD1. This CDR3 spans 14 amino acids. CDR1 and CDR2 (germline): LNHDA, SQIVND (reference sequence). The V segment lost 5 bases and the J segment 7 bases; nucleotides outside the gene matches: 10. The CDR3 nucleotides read TGTGCCAGTAGTTATGCAGGGGGAGAAGGTGGCTACACCTTC. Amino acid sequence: CASSYAGGEGGYTF.

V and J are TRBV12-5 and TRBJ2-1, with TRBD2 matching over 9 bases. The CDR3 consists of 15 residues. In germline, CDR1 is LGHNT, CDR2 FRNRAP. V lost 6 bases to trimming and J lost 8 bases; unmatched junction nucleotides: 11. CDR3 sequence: CASGRGKREDDEQFF. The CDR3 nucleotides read TGTGCTAGTGGCCGCGGGAAGCGGGAGGATGATGAGCAGTTCTTC. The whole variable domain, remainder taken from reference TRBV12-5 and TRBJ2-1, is DARVTQTPRHKVTEMGQEVTMRCQPILGHNTVFWYRQTMMQGLELLAYFRNRAPLDDSGMPKDRFSAEMPDATLATLKIQPSEPRDSAVYFCASGRGKREDDEQFFGPGTRLTVL.

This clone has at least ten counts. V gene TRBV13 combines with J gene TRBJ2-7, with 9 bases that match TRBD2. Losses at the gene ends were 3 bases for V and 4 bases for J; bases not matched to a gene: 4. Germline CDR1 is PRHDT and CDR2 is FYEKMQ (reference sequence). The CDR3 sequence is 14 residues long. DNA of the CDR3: TGTGCCAGCAGCTTGGCTAGCGGGATATACGAGCAGTACTTC. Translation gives CASSLASGIYEQYF.